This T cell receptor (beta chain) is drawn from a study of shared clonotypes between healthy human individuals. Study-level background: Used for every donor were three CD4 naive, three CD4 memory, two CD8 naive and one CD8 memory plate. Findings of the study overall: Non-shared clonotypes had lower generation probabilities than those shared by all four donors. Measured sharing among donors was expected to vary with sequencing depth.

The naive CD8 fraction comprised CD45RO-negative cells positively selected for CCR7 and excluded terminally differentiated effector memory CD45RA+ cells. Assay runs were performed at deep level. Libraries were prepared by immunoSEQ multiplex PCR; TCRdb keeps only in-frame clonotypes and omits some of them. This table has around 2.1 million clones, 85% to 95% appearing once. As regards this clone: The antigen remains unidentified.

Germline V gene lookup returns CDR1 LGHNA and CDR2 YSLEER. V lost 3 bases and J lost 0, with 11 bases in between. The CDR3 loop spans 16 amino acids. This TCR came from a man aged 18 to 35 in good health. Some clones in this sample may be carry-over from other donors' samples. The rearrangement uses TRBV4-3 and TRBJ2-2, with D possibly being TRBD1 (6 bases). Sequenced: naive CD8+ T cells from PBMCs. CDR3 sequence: CASSQSTGTNTGELFF. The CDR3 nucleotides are TGCGCCAGCAGCCAGTCGACAGGAACGAACACCGGGGAGCTGTTTTTT.